This TCR beta chain comes out of a study of T cells in women clearing cervical HPV infection. On this clone: The antigen is not known. The read falls 3 residues short of the CDR3 end, and the missing part is taken from the germline J gene.

Average input was roughly 1,200 ng genomic DNA for immunoSEQ TCR beta CDR3 amplification. TCRdb keeps only in-frame clones here, not all; method: immunoSEQ multiplex PCR. This sample's clone table lists some 37,000 clones. Trimming left V 1 base short and J 3 bases short, with 12 bases between. Looked up from germline, CDR1 is MGHRA and CDR2 is YSYEKL. The CDR3 is 15 residues long. Dot-blot hybridization genotyped cervical HPV amplified with MY09/MY11 PCR. Overall study findings and caveats: TRBV6-7 relative abundance averaged approximately 0.1% in cases and 0.15% to 0.2% in controls.

The genes are TRBV4-1 and TRBJ1-2; the D gene is possibly TRBD1 (5 bases). This receptor was obtained from a woman aged 18-70 years with a cervical HPV16 infection that either progressed to CIN3+ or cleared (not recorded which). The sequencing input was blood buffy coat. CDR3 sequence reads: CASSQVDGQDYGYTF. CDR3 DNA (partial): TGCGCCAGCAGCCAAGTTGACGGACAAGACTATGGC.